This TCR beta chain is from a study of CD8+ T cells in alopecia areata. Study background: Tofacitinib lasted 6 to 18 months, then 6 months off drug. Study observations and caveats: TCR sharing across patients was less clear than in mice, possibly HLA-related. Significant decreases in scalp clonality and expanded CD8+ clones followed tofacitinib treatment.

Treatment indicated: oral pan-JAK inhibitor, 5-10 mg twice daily. Germline CDR1 is SQVTM and CDR2 is ANQGSEA. The CDR3 contains 12 residues. Trimming cost V 3 bases and J 5 bases, with 8 bases left between them. RNA was isolated and reverse transcribed to cDNA, the sequencing template. Libraries were prepared by immunoSEQ multiplex PCR; TCRdb keeps only in-frame clonotypes and omits some of them. The repertoire holds 150,000 to 200,000 clones, with approximately 57% as singletons. As to this clone: Its antigen is undetermined.

Sequenced material: CD4+ T cells sorted from blood, taken at week 24, from a patient treated with tofacitinib. This chain connects TRBV29-1 to TRBJ2-1, with D possibly matching TRBD1 (5 bases). The receptor was isolated from a human donor with alopecia areata. The CDR3: CSVDDSNNEQFF. The DNA for the CDR3 is TGCAGCGTTGATGACAGCAACAATGAGCAGTTCTTC.